This T cell receptor beta chain emerged from a study of shared clonotypes between healthy human individuals. Germline V gene data show CDR1 as SQVTM and CDR2 as ANQGSEA. CDR3 length equals 13 residues. V was cut by 7 bases and J by 5 bases, with 17 bases left in between. Sequenced by immunoSEQ multiplex PCR; TCRdb stores in-frame clones only, minus some. The table records roughly 2 million clones, approximately 95% of them present only once. The specimen sequenced was naive CD4+ T cells sorted from blood. The subset here: CD45RA+ positively selected. The J gene is TRBJ1-1, the V gene TRBV29-1; D not certain. This clonotype was sampled from a young man in good health. The CDR3 nucleotides read TGCAGCGCCTCATCAGAATTGCGGACTGAAGCTTTCTTT. Protein sequence: CSASSELRTEAFF.